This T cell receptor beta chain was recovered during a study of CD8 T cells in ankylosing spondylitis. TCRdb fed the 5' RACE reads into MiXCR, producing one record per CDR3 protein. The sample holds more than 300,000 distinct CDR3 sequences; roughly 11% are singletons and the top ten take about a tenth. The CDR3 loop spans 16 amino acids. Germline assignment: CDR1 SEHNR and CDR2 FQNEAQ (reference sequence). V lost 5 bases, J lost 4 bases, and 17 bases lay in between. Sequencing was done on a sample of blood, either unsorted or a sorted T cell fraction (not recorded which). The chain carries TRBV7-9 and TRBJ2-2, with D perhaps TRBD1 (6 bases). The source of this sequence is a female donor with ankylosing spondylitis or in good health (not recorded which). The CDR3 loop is CASSPLQGLATGELFF. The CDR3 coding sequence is TGTGCCAGCAGCCCCCTCCAGGGGTTGGCCACCGGGGAGCTGTTTTTT.